This is a list of T cell receptor beta chains from one sample in a study of cytomegalovirus exposure and HLA in healthy donors. The protocol was immunoSEQ multiplex PCR, while the TCRdb copy is restricted to in-frame clones and leaves out a portion. The sample holds 90,000 to 130,000 clones; approximately 80% are singletons and the top ten take approximately 3%. What was sequenced was PBMCs. These receptors all stem from a woman aged 18-35 years in good health and CMV-seropositive. CDR3s include the opening cysteine and the closing phenylalanine or tryptophan. A D gene is named only where the DNA matches it firmly. Only some rows state a clone size, as once, few, many or a class for expanded clones.

CASSLQNTEAFF TGTGCCAGCAGCTTGCAGAACACTGAAGCTTTCTTT TRBJ1-1 . . TRBV5-4
CASSLTWKPGYEQYF TGTGCCAGCAGCCTTACCTGGAAACCGGGATACGAGCAGTACTTC TRBJ2-7 . . TRBV7-2
CASSPGTNIGEQYF TGTGCCAGCAGCCCCGGGACTAACATTGGGGAGCAGTACTTC TRBJ2-7 . TRBD2 TRBV5-6
CASSPTGGTGGRPDEQYF TGTGCCAGCAGCCCGACAGGGGGCACGGGCGGGAGACCCGACGAGCAGTACTTC TRBJ2-7 . TRBD1 TRBV13
CAWSGQSNQPQHF TGTGCCTGGAGTGGACAGAGCAATCAGCCCCAGCATTTT TRBJ1-5 . . TRBV30
CARQGGDGYTF TGTGCCAGACAGGGGGGAGATGGCTACACCTTC TRBJ1-2 . TRBD1 TRBV2
CASSGIAATNEQFF TGCGCCAGCAGTGGGATAGCGGCGACCAATGAGCAGTTCTTC TRBJ2-1 . . TRBV10-1
CASSSPGRQPEAFF TGTGCCAGCAGCTCTCCCGGGAGGCAGCCTGAAGCTTTCTTT TRBJ1-1 . . TRBV11-2
CASSVTSGRTDTQYF TGTGCCAGCAGCGTGACTAGCGGCCGCACAGATACGCAGTATTTT TRBJ2-3 . TRBD2 TRBV9
CASSQAWSRIYNEQFF TGCGCCAGCAGCCAAGCGTGGAGCCGAATCTACAATGAGCAGTTCTTC TRBJ2-1 . . TRBV4-1
CASSLKGGESSGQYF TGTGCCAGCAGCTTAAAAGGGGGCGAGTCCTCTGGGCAGTACTTC TRBJ2-7 . TRBD1 TRBV11-2
CASSPPDTRTYEQYF TGTGCCAGCAGCCCCCCGGACACGCGGACGTACGAGCAGTACTTC TRBJ2-7 few . TRBV7-9
CATSRDPGAHEQYF TGTGCCACCAGCAGAGATCCAGGGGCCCACGAGCAGTACTTC TRBJ2-7 . . TRBV15
CASSRSGTDNEKLFF TGTGCCAGTAGTCGATCCGGGACAGATAATGAAAAACTGTTTTTT TRBJ1-4 once TRBD1 TRBV19
CASNLAGAWNEQFF TGCGCCAGCAACCTAGCGGGAGCATGGAATGAGCAGTTCTTC TRBJ2-1 . TRBD2 TRBV5-1
CASSWGVPYEQYF TGCGCCAGCTCTTGGGGGGTTCCCTACGAGCAGTACTTC TRBJ2-7 . . TRBV5-1
CAISSTAYGYTF TGTGCCATCAGTTCGACAGCCTATGGCTACACCTTC TRBJ1-2 few . TRBV10-3
CASSLGTGNQPQHF TGTGCCAGCTCACTTGGGACAGGGAATCAGCCCCAGCATTTT TRBJ1-5 . TRBD1 TRBV18
CASSPPRGQYEQYF TGTGCCAGCTCACCACCAAGGGGTCAGTACGAGCAGTACTTC TRBJ2-7 . . TRBV18
CASSPPFWSYGYTF TGTGCCAGCAGCCCCCCATTTTGGAGCTATGGCTACACCTTC TRBJ1-2 . . TRBV13
CASSELDTDTQYF TGTGCCAGCAGTGAATTAGACACAGATACGCAGTATTTT TRBJ2-3 . . TRBV25-1
CASSYSPETYGYTF TGTGCCAGCAGTTACTCCCCAGAGACTTATGGCTACACCTTC TRBJ1-2 . . TRBV6-6
CATSGRGEGYNEQFF TGTGCCACCTCCGGACGGGGAGAGGGCTACAATGAGCAGTTCTTC TRBJ2-1 . . TRBV19
CASSYSQLTGELFF TGTGCCAGCAGTTACTCCCAACTCACCGGGGAGCTGTTTTTT TRBJ2-2 . . TRBV6-6
CASSITGGRYEQYF TGTGCCAGTAGTATCACAGGGGGAAGGTACGAGCAGTACTTC TRBJ2-7 . TRBD1 TRBV19
CASSPRRAGGEETQYF TGTGCCAGCAGCCCTCGTAGAGCGGGAGGTGAAGAGACCCAGTACTTC TRBJ2-5 once TRBD2 TRBV11-3
CASGWKETGRNEQFF TGTGCTAGTGGTTGGAAGGAGACAGGGAGGAATGAGCAGTTCTTC TRBJ2-1 . . TRBV12-5
CASSLEGEGASPLHF TGCGCCAGCAGCTTGGAGGGAGAGGGGGCTTCACCCCTCCACTTT TRBJ1-6 . TRBD1 TRBV5-1
CATLILTSGSGNTIYF TGTGCCACCCTAATTTTAACATCAGGCTCTGGAAACACCATATATTTT TRBJ1-3 . . TRBV14